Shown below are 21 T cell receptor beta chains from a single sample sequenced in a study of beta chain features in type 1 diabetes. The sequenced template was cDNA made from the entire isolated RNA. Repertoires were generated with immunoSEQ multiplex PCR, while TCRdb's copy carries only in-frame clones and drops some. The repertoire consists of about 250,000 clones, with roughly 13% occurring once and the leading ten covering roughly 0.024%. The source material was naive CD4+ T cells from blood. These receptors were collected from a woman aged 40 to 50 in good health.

The CDR3: CASSLGLAGRPRTDTQYF. CDR3 DNA sequence: TGTGCCAGCAGCTTAGGACTAGCGGGTCGACCACGCACAGATACGCAGTATTTT. V gene TRBV11-2 combines with J gene TRBJ2-3, with 10 nucleotides matching TRBD2. After removal of 1 base from V and 1 base from J, the junction contained 8 bases not matched to a gene. The CDR3 has 18 residues. Germline CDR1 SGHAT, CDR2 FQNNGV.

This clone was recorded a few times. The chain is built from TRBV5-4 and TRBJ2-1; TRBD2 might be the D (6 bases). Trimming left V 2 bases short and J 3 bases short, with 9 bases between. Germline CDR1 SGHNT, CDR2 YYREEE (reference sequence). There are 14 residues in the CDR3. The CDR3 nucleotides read TGTGCCAGCAGCTTAGGCGGGGACTACAATGAGCAGTTCTTC. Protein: CASSLGGDYNEQFF.

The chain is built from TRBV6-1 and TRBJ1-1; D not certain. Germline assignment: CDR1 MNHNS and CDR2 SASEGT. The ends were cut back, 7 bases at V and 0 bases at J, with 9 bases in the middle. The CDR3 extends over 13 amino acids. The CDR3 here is CASTLPLNTEAFF. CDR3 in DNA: TGTGCCAGCACCCTACCCCTGAACACTGAAGCTTTCTTT.

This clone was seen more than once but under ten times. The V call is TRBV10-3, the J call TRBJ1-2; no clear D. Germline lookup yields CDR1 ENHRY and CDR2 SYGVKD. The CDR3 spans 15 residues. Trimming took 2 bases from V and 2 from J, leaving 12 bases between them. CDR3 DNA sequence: TGTGCCATCAGTGAGACGATCACAGTGAACTATGGCTACACCTTC. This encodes CAISETITVNYGYTF.

The CDR3 protein is CASSPTSQEQYF. In DNA, the CDR3 is TGCGCCAGCAGTCCTACTAGCCAGGAGCAGTACTTC. The chain has TRBV5-1 and TRBJ2-7, with a weak D call TRBD2 (6 bases). Germline V CDR1 and CDR2: SGHRS, YFSETQ. The germline V and J ends were trimmed by 5 bases and 7 bases, with 13 bases remaining between them. This CDR3 contains 12 residues.

The CDR3, as DNA: TGTGCCAGCAGCTTAGTAGGGACAGGGGGCCTAGAGACCCAGTACTTC. The encoded protein is CASSLVGTGGLETQYF. V is TRBV5-4 and J is TRBJ2-5; 12 bases align to TRBD1. CDR3 length equals 16 residues. CDR1 SGHNT and CDR2 YYREEE come from the germline V gene (reference sequence). The V and J ends lost 2 bases and 4 bases, in that order; junction bases with no gene match: 6.

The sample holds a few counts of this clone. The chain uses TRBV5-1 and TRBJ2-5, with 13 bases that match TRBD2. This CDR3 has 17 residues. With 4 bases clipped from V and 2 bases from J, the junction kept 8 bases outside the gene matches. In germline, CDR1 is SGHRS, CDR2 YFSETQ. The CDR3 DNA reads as TGCGCCAGCAGCCCAGGACTAGCGGGGGCCCCTCAAGAGACCCAGTACTTC. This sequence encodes CASSPGLAGAPQETQYF.

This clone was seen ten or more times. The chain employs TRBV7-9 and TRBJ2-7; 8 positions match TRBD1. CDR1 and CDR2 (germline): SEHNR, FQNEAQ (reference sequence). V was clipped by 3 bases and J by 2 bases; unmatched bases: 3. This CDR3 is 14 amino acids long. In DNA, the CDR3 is TGTGCCAGCAGCTTCCAGGGGGCTCCCTACGAGCAGTACTTC. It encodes CASSFQGAPYEQYF.

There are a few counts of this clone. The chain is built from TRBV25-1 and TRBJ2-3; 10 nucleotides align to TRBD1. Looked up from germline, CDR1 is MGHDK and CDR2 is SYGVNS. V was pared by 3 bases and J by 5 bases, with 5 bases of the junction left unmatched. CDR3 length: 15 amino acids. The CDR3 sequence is CASSDEGQGIDTQYF. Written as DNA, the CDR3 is TGTGCCAGCAGTGATGAGGGACAGGGGATAGATACGCAGTATTTT.

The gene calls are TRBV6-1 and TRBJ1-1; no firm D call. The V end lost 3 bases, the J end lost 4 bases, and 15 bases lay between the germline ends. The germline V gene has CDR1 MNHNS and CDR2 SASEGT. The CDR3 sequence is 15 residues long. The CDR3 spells CASSEDYTIGTEAFF. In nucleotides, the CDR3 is TGTGCCAGCAGTGAGGATTATACTATAGGCACTGAAGCTTTCTTT.

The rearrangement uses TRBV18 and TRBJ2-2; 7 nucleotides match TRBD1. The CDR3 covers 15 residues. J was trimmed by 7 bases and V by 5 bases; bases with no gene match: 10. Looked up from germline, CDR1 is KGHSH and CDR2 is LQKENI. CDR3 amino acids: CASSEDRVRVGELFF. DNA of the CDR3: TGTGCCAGCTCAGAAGACAGGGTACGAGTCGGGGAGCTGTTTTTT.

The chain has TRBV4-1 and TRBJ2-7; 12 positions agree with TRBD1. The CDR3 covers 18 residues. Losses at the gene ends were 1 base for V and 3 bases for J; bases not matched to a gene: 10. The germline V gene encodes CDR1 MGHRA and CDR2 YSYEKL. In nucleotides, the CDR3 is TGCGCCAGCAGCCAAGGTAGCCGCAGGGACAGGGGGCACTACGAGCAGTACTTC. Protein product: CASSQGSRRDRGHYEQYF.

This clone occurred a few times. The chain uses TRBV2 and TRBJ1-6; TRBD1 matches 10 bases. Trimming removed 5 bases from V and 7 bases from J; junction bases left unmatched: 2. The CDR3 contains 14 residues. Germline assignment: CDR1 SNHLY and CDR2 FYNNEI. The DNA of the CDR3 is TGTGCCAGCAGTTGGGGACAGGGGAATTCACCCCTCCACTTT. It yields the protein CASSWGQGNSPLHF.

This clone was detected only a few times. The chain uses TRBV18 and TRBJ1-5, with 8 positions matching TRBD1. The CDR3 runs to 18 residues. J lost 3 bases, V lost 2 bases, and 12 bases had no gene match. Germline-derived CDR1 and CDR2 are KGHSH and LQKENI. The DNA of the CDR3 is TGTGCCAGCTCACCAGAAAGGAGCGGACAGGGATCCAATCAGCCCCAGCATTTT. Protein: CASSPERSGQGSNQPQHF.

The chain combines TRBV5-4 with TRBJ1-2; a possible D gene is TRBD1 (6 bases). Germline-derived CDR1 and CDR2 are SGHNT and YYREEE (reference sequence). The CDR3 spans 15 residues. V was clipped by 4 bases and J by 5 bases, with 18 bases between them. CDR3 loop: CASSTDGGGAYGYTF. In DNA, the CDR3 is TGTGCCAGCAGCACTGATGGCGGGGGGGCTTATGGCTACACCTTC.

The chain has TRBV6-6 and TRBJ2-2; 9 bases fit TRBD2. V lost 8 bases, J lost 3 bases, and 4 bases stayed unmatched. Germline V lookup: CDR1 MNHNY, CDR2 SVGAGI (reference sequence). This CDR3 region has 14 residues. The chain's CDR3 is CASLAGEDTGELFF. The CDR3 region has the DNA TGTGCCAGCTTAGCGGGGGAGGACACCGGGGAGCTGTTTTTT.

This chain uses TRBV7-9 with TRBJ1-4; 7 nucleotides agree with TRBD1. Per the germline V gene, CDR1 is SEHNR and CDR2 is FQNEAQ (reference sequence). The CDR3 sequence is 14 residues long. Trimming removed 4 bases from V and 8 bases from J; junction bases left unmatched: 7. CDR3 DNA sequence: TGTGCCAGCAGCTCGCCAGGGGGGCAAGAAAAACTGTTTTTT. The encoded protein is CASSSPGGQEKLFF.

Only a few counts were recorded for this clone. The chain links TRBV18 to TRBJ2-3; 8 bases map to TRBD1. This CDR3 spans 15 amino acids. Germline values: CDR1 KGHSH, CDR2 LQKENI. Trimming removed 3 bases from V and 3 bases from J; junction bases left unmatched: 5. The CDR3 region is CASSPQGAITDTQYF. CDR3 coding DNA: TGTGCCAGCTCACCGCAGGGGGCGATTACAGATACGCAGTATTTT. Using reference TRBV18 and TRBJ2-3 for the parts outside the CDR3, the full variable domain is NAGVMQNPRHLVRRRGQEARLRCSPMKGHSHVYWYRQLPEEGLKFMVYLQKENIIDESGMPKERFSAEFPKEGPSILRIQQVVRGDSAAYFCASSPQGAITDTQYFGPGTRLTVL.

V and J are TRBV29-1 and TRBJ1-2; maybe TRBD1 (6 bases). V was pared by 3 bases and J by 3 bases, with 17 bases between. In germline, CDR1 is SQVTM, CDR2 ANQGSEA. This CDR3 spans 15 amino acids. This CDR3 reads CSVDRGWTEYYGYTF. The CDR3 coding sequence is TGCAGCGTTGACAGGGGATGGACAGAGTACTATGGCTACACCTTC.

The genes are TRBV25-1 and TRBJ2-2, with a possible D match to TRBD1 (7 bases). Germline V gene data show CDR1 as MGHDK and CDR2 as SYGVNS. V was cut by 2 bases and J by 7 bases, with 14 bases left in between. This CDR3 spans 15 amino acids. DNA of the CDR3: TGTGCCAGCAGTGAAGCGGGACAGAGGGGCGGGGAGCTGTTTTTT. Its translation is CASSEAGQRGGELFF.

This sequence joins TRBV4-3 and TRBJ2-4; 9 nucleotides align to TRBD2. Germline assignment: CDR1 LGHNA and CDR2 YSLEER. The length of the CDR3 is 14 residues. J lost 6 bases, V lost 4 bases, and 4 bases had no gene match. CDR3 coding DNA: TGCGCCAGCAGCCCGACTAGCGGCATAAACATTCAGTACTTC. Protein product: CASSPTSGINIQYF.